Sequencing of this TCR beta chain was carried out in a study of Ad26.COV2.S vaccination and SARS-CoV-2 variants. The CDR3 has 16 residues. V was pared by 4 bases and J by 9 bases, with 11 bases of the junction left unmatched. CDR1 and CDR2 (germline): SGHRS, YFSETQ. Method: immunoSEQ multiplex PCR; TCRdb's copy keeps in-frame clones and lacks some. The sample shows over 110,000 clones, roughly 85% of them seen only once. The clonotype comes from a human donor who had recovered from COVID-19. The sequences come from peripheral blood, collected after recovery from COVID-19. The chain joins TRBV5-1 to TRBJ2-1; 12 bases line up with TRBD1. CDR3 protein: CASSTTGQGATSEQFF. CDR3 bases: TGCGCCAGCAGCACAACGGGACAGGGGGCAACGAGTGAGCAGTTCTTC.